The sequence of this TCR beta chain was determined in a study of T cells in Graves' hyperthyroidism and ophthalmopathy. Overall study context: Peripheral blood specimens were obtained at initial diagnosis, prior to any treatment.

A remark on this clonotype: Its specificity is unknown. This may arise from a read error, as a much more abundant clone is one base away.

Graves' hyperthyroidism qualified as stable when ophthalmopathy did not progress within 18 months. Orbital computed tomography and thyroid ultrasound, together with serum TRAb and thyroxine and clinical symptoms, were used for diagnoses. The CDR3 regions of TCR beta were amplified from RNA transcripts. HTBI primers were the set used in a first-round RT-PCR of the TCR CDR3. One entry per CDR3 protein, called by TCRdb with MiXCR from the multiplex PCR reads. The data show about 420,000 distinct CDR3 sequences, with 15% to 19% seen just once and 14% held by the top ten. Study-wide points: Blood shared most expanded thyroid clonotypes above 0.001.

The material sequenced was blood. The clonotype was recovered from a woman between 18 and 29 years old with Graves' hyperthyroidism.

The CDR3: CASSQDGLRVPQETQYF. The CDR3 nucleotides read TGTGCCAGCAGCCAAGACGGTCTGAGGGTCCCTCAAGAGACCCAGTACTTC. The rearrangement joins TRBV3-1 to TRBJ2-5, with D maybe TRBD2 (5 bases). The CDR3 totals 17 residues. CDR1 is LGHDT, CDR2 YNNKEL, per germline (reference sequence). The V end was cut by 0 bases, the J end by 2 bases, with 16 bases between.